These 5 T cell receptor beta chains were all obtained from the same sample, sequenced in a study of human T cells and chemical hapten exposure. TCRdb reanalysed the RACE reads using MiXCR and keeps one entry per CDR3 protein. This table holds fewer than 50,000 distinct CDR3 sequences, 9% to 9.5% found once. The time point: patch test 3, about 24 weeks after DPC sensitization. Described treatment: therapeutic diphenylcyclopropenone sensitization with weekly scalp DPC. The starting material, unfractionated whole blood, was used for total RNA extraction. Here the sequenced sample was whole blood, taken in connection with sensitization to the hapten diphenylcyclopropenone (DPC). The source of these receptors is a man aged 45-65 years with alopecia areata. Some clones in this sample may be carry-over from other donors' samples.

In its sample, this clonotype was seen a few times. This chain uses TRBV15 with TRBJ1-4; maybe TRBD1 (5 bases). V lost 3 bases to trimming and J lost 6 bases, with 17 bases between them. Germline V lookup: CDR1 LNHNV, CDR2 YYDKDF (reference sequence). The CDR3 runs to 16 residues. As DNA, the CDR3 is TGTGCCACCAGCAGGGGGGGAGTGGGCGCGTATGAAAAACTGTTTTTT. This translates into CATSRGGVGAYEKLFF.

The V gene is TRBV11-1, the J gene TRBJ2-5, with 7 bases identical to TRBD1. The CDR3 extends over 15 amino acids. CDR1 and CDR2 (germline): SGHAT, FQDESV (reference sequence). The ends lost 0 bases at V and 0 bases at J; junction bases unmatched: 1. This chain's CDR3 is CASSLAGTDQETQYF. The CDR3 bases are TGTGCCAGCAGCTTAGCGGGGACAGACCAAGAGACCCAGTACTTC.

This clonotype qualifies as medium-sized (0.01 to 0.1%). J is TRBJ1-1 and V is TRBV29-1; no definite D call. Germline CDR1 is SQVTM and CDR2 is ANQGSEA. V was cut by 4 bases and J by 5 bases, with 8 bases left in between. The CDR3 runs 11 residues. CDR3 sequence reads: CSVAWMTEAFF. The CDR3 DNA reads as TGCAGCGTTGCGTGGATGACTGAAGCTTTCTTT. Full variable domain (rest looked up from reference TRBV29-1 and TRBJ1-1): SAVISQKPSRDICQRGTSLTIQCQVDSQVTMMFWYRQQPGQSLTLIATANQGSEATYESGFVIDKFPISRPNLTFSTLTVSNMSPEDSSIYLCSVAWMTEAFFGQGTRLTVV.

In this sample, this clonotype turned up a few times. The V and J genes are TRBV10-3 and TRBJ1-3, with no clear D. The CDR3 has 14 amino acids. The V end was cut by 0 bases, the J end by 7 bases, with 10 bases between. CDR1 is ENHRY and CDR2 is SYGVKD in the germline V gene. CDR3 amino acids: CAISESTPRNTIYF. The CDR3 DNA is TGTGCCATCAGTGAGTCCACTCCCCGGAACACCATATATTTT.

The gene calls are TRBV6-4 and TRBJ1-1; D not resolved. The germline V gene encodes CDR1 MRHNA and CDR2 SNTAGT. V shed 6 bases and J shed 11 bases, with 13 bases lying between them. The CDR3 loop spans 11 amino acids. The CDR3 reads CASRTKGTAFF. In DNA form, the CDR3 reads TGTGCCAGCAGGACTAAGGGAACTGCTTTCTTT.